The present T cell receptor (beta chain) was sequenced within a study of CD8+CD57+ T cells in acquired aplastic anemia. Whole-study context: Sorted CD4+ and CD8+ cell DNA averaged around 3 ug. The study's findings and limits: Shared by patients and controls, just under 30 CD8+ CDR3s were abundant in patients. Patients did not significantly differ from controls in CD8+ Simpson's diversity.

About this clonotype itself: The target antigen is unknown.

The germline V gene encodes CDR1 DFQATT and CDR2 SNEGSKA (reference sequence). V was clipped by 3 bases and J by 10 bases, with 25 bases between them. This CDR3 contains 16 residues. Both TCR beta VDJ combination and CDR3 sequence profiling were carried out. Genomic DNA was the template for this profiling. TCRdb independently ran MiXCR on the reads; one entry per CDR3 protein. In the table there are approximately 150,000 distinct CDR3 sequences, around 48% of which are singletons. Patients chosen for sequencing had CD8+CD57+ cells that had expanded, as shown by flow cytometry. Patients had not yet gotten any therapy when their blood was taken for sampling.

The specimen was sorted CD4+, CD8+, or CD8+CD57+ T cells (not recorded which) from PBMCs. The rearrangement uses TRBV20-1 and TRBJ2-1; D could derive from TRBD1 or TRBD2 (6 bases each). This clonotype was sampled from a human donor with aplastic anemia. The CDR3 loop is CSASYWGAWSKKEQFF. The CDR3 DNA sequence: TGCAGTGCTAGTTACTGGGGGGCCTGGTCGAAGAAAGAGCAGTTCTTC.